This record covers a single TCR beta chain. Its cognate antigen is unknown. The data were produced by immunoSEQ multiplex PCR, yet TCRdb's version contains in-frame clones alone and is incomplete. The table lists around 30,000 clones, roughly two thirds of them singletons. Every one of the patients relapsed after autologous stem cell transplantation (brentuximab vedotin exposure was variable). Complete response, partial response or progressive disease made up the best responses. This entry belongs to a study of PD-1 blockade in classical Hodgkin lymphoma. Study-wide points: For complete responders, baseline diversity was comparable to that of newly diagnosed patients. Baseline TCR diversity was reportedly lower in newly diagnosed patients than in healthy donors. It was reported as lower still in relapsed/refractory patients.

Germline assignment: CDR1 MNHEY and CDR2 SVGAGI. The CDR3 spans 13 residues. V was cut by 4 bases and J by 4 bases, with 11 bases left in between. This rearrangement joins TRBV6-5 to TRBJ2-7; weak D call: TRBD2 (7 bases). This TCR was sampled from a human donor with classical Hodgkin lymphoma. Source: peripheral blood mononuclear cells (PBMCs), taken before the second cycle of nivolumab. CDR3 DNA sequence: TGTGCCAGCAGTTGGGGGGGCCTGTACGAGCAGTACTTC. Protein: CASSWGGLYEQYF.